These 6 T cell receptor beta chains came from one sample sequenced in a study of technical replicates of blood from a few donors. Clones were sequenced by immunoSEQ multiplex PCR, and TCRdb holds only the in-frame ones, with some missing. Seen here are around 95,000 clones, about 94% observed once, and the top ten hold 0.24%. The sequencing sample was made of T cells isolated from PBMCs. The receptor source for this set is a human donor in good health.

This clone was found once. This chain joins TRBV6-5 and TRBJ2-3, with a weak D call TRBD2 (6 bases). The CDR3 extends over 12 amino acids. Between the trimmed V and J ends, which lost 5 bases and 6 bases, there was a span of 9 bases. Germline values: CDR1 MNHEY, CDR2 SVGAGI. In DNA form, the CDR3 reads TGTGCCAGCAGTCTACGGGGGGATACGCAGTATTTT. Amino acids: CASSLRGDTQYF.

The chain employs TRBV5-6 and TRBJ2-2; D gene ambiguous. The V end lost 4 bases, the J end lost 5 bases, and 21 bases lay between the germline ends. The CDR3 has 17 residues. Germline loops: CDR1 SGHDT, CDR2 YYEEEE. CDR3 sequence: CASSPLGASSRTGELFF. The CDR3 nucleotides are TGTGCCAGCAGCCCCTTGGGTGCGTCGTCGAGGACCGGGGAGCTGTTTTTT.

The V gene is TRBV10-2, the J gene TRBJ1-1, with TRBD1 matching over 7 bases. Trimming cost V 2 bases and J 0 bases; bases outside gene matches: 3. Germline-derived CDR1 and CDR2 are WSHSY and SAAADI. The CDR3 consists of 15 residues. CDR3 coding DNA: TGCGCCAGCAGTGAGCCAACAGGGGTGAACACTGAAGCTTTCTTT. Protein sequence: CASSEPTGVNTEAFF.

The gene calls are TRBV5-4 and TRBJ2-7, with 7 nucleotides matching TRBD1. Germline CDR1 and CDR2: SGHNT and YYREEE (reference sequence). V dropped 3 bases and J dropped 3; count of bases not matched to a gene: 6. The CDR3 is 14 residues long. CDR3 region: CASSSTGIGYEQYF. The CDR3 region has the DNA TGTGCCAGCAGCTCGACAGGGATTGGCTACGAGCAGTACTTC.

The J gene is TRBJ2-7, the V gene TRBV20-1; D possibly corresponds to TRBD2 (5 bases). The V gene's germline CDR1 is DFQATT and CDR2 SNEGSKA (reference sequence). The ends were cut back, 7 bases at V and 3 bases at J, with 7 bases in the middle. CDR3 size: 10 residues. The CDR3 DNA reads as TGCAGTGTCGGGAACTACGAGCAGTACTTC. Protein sequence: CSVGNYEQYF.

The J gene is TRBJ2-2, the V gene TRBV5-1; 9 nucleotides match TRBD1. Germline CDR1 SGHRS, CDR2 YFSETQ. This CDR3 has 18 residues. With V trimmed by 3 bases and J by 0 bases, 9 bases remained unmatched. DNA for the CDR3: TGCGCCAGCAGCTGGGAGGGACAGGGAAGGGCGAACACCGGGGAGCTGTTTTTT. Its translation is CASSWEGQGRANTGELFF.